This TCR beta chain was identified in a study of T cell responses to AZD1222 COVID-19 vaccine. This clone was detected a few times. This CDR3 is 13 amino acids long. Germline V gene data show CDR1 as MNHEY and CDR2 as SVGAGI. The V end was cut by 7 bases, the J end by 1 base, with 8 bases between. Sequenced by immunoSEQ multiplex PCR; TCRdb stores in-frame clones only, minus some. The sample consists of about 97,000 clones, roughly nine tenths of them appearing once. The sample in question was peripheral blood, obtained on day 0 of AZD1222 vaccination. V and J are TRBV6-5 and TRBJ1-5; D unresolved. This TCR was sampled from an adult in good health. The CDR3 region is CASMLQSNQPQHF. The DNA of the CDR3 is TGTGCCAGCATGTTACAGAGCAATCAGCCCCAGCATTTT.